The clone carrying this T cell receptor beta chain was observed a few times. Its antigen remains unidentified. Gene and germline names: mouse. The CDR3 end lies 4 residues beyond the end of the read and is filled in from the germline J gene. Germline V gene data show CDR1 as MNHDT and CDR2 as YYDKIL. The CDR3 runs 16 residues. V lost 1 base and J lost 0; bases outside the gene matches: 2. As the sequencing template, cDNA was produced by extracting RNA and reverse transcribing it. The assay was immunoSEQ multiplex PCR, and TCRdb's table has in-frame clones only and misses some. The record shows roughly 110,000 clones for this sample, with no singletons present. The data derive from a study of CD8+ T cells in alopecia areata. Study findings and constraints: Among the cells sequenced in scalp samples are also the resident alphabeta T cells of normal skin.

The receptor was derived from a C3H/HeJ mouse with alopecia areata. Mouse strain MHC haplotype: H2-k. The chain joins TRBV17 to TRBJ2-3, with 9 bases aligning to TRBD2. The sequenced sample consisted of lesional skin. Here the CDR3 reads CASSRGLGDSAETLYF. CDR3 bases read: TGTGCTAGCAGTAGAGGACTGGGGGATAGTGCAGAA.